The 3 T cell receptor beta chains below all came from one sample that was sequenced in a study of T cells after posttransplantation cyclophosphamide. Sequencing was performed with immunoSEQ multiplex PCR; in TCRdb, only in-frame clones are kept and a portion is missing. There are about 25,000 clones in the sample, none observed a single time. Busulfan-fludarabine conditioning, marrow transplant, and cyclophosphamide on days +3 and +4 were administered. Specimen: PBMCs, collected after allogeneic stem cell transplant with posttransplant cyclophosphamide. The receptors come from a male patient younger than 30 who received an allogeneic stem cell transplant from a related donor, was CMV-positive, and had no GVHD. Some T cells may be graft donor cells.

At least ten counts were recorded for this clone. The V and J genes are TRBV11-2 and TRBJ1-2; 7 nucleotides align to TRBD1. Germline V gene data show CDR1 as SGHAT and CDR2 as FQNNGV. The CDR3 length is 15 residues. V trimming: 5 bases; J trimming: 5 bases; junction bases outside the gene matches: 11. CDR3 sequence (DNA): TGTGCCAGCAGCCCAAATGGACAGGTTCGGTATGGCTACACCTTC. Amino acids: CASSPNGQVRYGYTF.

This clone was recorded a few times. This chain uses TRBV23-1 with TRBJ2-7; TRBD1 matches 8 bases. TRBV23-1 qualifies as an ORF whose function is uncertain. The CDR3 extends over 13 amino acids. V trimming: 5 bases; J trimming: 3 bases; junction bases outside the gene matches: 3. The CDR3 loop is CASSDRGDYEQYF. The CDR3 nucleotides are TGCGCCAGCAGTGACAGGGGCGACTACGAGCAGTACTTC.

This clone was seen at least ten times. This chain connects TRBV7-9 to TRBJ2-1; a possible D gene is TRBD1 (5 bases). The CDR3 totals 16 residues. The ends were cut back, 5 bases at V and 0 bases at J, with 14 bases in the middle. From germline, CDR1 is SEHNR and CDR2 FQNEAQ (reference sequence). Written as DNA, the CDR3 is TGTGCCAGCAGCGAACACGCAGGGCTCTCCTACAATGAGCAGTTCTTC. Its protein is CASSEHAGLSYNEQFF.